Sequencing of this T cell receptor beta chain was carried out in a study of blood T cell repertoires in COVID-19. Study at large: The study drew acute and convalescent COVID-19 samples from the United States, Italy and Spain. PBMCs, B-cell-depleted T cells, or T cells provided the cDNA or gDNA that made up the material.

In the authors' workflow: From reference gene primer amplification, estimates of nucleated cell counts were derived. Clones were read by immunoSEQ multiplex PCR, and TCRdb kept only the in-frame ones, dropping some. The V and J calls and clone size are taken from that table; D and trimming were inferred from the DNA. Here the sample spans around 140,000 clones, around 81% being singletons. Germline lookup yields CDR1 SGHAT and CDR2 FQNNGV. V lost 1 base and J 5 bases, leaving 18 bases between the germline ends. The CDR3 covers 17 residues. The receptor comes from a human donor in a cohort sampled during active COVID-19. Sequenced input: peripheral blood. The V call is TRBV11-2, the J call TRBJ2-1; maybe TRBD2 (5 bases). DNA of the CDR3: TGTGCCAGCAGCTTAGGGTTAGGGAGAAGGGCCAACAATGAGCAGTTCTTC. Amino acids: CASSLGLGRRANNEQFF.